One sample yielded the 2 T cell receptor beta chains listed below, sequenced in a study of graft-versus-host responses after intestinal transplantation. Using immunoSEQ multiplex PCR, the repertoire was profiled, and TCRdb retains in-frame clones only, with some absent. The table has about 21,000 clones, 50% to 70% seen once; the top ten hold approximately 1%. Specimen: alloreactive CD4+ T cells from a mixed lymphocyte reaction culture, collected before intestinal transplant. Noted subset: CFSE-low proliferating T cells sorted from roughly six-day pre-transplant mixed lymphocyte reaction (GvH or HvG direction). These receptor sequences come from a human patient who received an intestinal transplant.

This clone was picked up a small number of times. The rearrangement uses TRBV5-6 and TRBJ1-2, with a tentative D call TRBD1 (5 bases). V gave up 0 bases and J gave up 5 bases, with 11 bases separating them. Germline loops: CDR1 SGHDT, CDR2 YYEEEE. The CDR3 has 14 amino acids. CDR3 amino acids: CASSLDRSRYGYTF. In DNA, the CDR3 is TGTGCCAGCAGCTTGGACAGGAGTCGTTATGGCTACACCTTC. Based on the CDR3 plus reference TRBV5-6 and TRBJ1-2, the full variable domain is DAGVTQSPTHLIKTRGQQVTLRCSPKSGHDTVSWYQQALGQGPQFIFQYYEEEERQRGNFPDRFSGHQFPNYSSELNVNALLLGDSALYLCASSLDRSRYGYTFGSGTRLTVV.

In this sample, this clone turned up a few times. The rearrangement uses TRBV7-9 and TRBJ1-3, with TRBD1 as a possible D gene (6 bases). The CDR3 loop spans 14 amino acids. CDR1 is SEHNR and CDR2 is FQNEAQ in the germline V gene (reference sequence). Trimming shortened V by 6 bases and J by 3 bases, and 12 bases separated the two germline ends. In nucleotides, the CDR3 is TGTGCCAGCAGGGACAGCGCTTATGGAAACACCATATATTTT. Its protein is CASRDSAYGNTIYF.